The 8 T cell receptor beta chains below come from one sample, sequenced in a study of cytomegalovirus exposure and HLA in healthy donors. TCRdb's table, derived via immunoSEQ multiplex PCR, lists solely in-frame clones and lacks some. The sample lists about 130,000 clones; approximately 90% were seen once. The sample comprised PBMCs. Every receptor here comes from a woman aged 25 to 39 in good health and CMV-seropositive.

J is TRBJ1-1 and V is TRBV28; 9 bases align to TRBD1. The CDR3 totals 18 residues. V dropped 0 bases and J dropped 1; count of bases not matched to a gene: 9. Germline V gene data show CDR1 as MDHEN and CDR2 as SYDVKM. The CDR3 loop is CASSLWAPRTGENTEAFF. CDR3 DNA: TGTGCCAGCAGTTTATGGGCGCCCCGGACAGGGGAGAACACTGAAGCTTTCTTT.

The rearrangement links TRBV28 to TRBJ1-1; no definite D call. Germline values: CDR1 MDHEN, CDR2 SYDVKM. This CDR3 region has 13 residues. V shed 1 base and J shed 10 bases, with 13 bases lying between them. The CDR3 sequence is CASSLLRAAGAFF. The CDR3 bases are TGTGCCAGCAGTTTATTGCGGGCCGCAGGAGCTTTCTTT.

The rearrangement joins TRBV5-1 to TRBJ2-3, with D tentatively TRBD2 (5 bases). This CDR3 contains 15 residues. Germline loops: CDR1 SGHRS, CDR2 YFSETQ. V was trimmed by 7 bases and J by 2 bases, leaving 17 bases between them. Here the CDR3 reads CASAPISAVTDTQYF. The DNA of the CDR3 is TGCGCCAGCGCTCCTATTAGCGCGGTCACAGATACGCAGTATTTT.

In DNA form, the CDR3 reads TGTGCCAGCAGGGGGAGGGGACCTGAAGCTTTCTTT. As protein: CASRGRGPEAFF. The chain carries TRBV28 and TRBJ1-1, with a possible D match to TRBD1 (5 bases). This CDR3 is built from 12 residues. Germline lookup yields CDR1 MDHEN and CDR2 SYDVKM. Between the trimmed V and J ends, which lost 6 bases and 6 bases, there was a span of 11 bases. Combining the CDR3 with reference TRBV28 and TRBJ1-1 gives the whole variable domain DVKVTQSSRYLVKRTGEKVFLECVQDMDHENMFWYRQDPGLGLRLIYFSYDVKMKEKGDIPEGYSVSREKKERFSLILESASTNQTSMYLCASRGRGPEAFFGQGTRLTVV.

The CDR3 DNA follows: TGTGCCAGCAGCTTGGGGGACAGGGTCTCCTACAATGAGCAGTTCTTC. Protein sequence: CASSLGDRVSYNEQFF. The chain carries TRBV7-2 and TRBJ2-1, with TRBD1 matching 9 bases. This CDR3 is 16 amino acids long. In germline, CDR1 is SGHTA, CDR2 FQGNSA. Trimming removed 3 bases from V and 0 bases from J; junction bases left unmatched: 3.

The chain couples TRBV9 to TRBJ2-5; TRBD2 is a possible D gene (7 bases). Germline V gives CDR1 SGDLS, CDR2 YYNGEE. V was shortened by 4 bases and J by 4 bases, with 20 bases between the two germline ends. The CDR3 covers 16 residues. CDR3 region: CASSIRGGALIETQYF. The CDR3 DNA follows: TGTGCCAGCAGCATACGAGGGGGGGCCTTAATAGAGACCCAGTACTTC.

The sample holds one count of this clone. CDR3 loop: CASSPGGYTDTQYF. CDR3 DNA: TGTGCCAGCAGCCCCGGGGGGTACACAGATACGCAGTATTTT. This chain links TRBV11-2 with TRBJ2-3, with 7 bases lining up with TRBD2. V shed 5 bases and J 2 bases; nucleotides not matched to a gene: 4. The CDR3 runs 14 residues. Germline assignment: CDR1 SGHAT and CDR2 FQNNGV.

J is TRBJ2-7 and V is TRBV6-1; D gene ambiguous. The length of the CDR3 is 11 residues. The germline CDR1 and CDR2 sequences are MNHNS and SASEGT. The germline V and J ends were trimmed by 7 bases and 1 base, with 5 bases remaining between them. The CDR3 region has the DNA TGTGCCAGCACCCTTTCCTACGAGCAGTACTTC. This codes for CASTLSYEQYF.